This T cell receptor (beta chain) was profiled in a study of OX40 agonist ivuxolimab in advanced cancers. Clones were sequenced by immunoSEQ multiplex PCR, and TCRdb holds only the in-frame ones, with some missing. The sample yields about 36,000 clones, around 77% seen once. Sequences were derived from CD4+ or CD8+ T cells sorted from blood, sampled in a trial of the OX40 agonist ivuxolimab. The clonotype was recovered from an adult with an advanced solid tumor such as melanoma, head and neck, liver or kidney cancer.

The CDR3, as DNA: TGTGCCAGCAACCCTAGCGGGAGCTCCTACGAGCAGTACTTC. This codes for CASNPSGSSYEQYF. The gene calls are TRBV7-9 and TRBJ2-7; 10 nucleotides agree with TRBD2. The junction had 3 bases not matched to a gene; V was cut back by 7 bases and J by 0 bases. The CDR3 is 14 amino acids. Germline V gives CDR1 SEHNR, CDR2 FQNEAQ (reference sequence).